This T cell receptor beta chain stems from a study of tumor and adjacent non-tumor tissue in lung cancer. This CDR3 has 16 residues. V was pared by 3 bases and J by 4 bases, with 18 bases between. CDR1 is MDHEN and CDR2 is SYDVKM in the germline V gene. Three rounds of nested PCR, following a modified ARM-PCR protocol, produced the TCRbeta library. Each CDR3 protein gets one entry after TCRdb re-called the multiplex PCR reads with MiXCR. The sample comprises about 93,000 distinct CDR3 sequences, less than 80% of which are singletons, and around 19% rests with the top ten. On this clonotype itself: The antigen remains unidentified. The conserved final phenylalanine or tryptophan is absent from the CDR3, which likely points to a read error.

The template was RNA from unsorted bulk tissue. Newly diagnosed lung cancer patients had thoracic surgery in China, August–late 2014, without prior chemotherapy. Study-wide results and limits: Shorter survival was associated with higher TCR diversity in tumors. Tumor repertoires had a smaller top 100 clone share than normal lung.

The gene calls are TRBV28 and TRBJ1-2, with unresolved D. The sequence derives from a man in his sixties with non-small cell lung cancer. The sample was lung tumor tissue. The DNA of the CDR3 is TGTGCCAGCAGTTTTTCCGCTCTGTTAGCTATCTATGGCTACACCTTA. Its protein is CASSFSALLAIYGYTL.